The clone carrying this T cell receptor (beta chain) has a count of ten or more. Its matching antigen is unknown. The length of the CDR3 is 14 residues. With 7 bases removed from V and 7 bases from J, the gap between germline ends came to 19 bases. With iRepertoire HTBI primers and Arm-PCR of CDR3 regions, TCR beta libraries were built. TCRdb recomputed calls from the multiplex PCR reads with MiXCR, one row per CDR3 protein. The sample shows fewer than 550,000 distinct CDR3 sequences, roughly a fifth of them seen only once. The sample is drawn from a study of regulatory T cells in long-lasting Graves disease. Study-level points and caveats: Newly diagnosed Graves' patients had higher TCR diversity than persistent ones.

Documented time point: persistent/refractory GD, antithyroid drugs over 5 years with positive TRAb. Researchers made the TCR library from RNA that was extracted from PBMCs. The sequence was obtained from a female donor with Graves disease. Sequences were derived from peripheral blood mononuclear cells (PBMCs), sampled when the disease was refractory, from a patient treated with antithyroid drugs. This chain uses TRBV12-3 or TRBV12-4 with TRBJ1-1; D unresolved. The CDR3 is CASTLWETLGEAFF. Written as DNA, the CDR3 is TGTGCCAGCACCCTCTGGGAGACCCTGGGTGAAGCTTTCTTT.